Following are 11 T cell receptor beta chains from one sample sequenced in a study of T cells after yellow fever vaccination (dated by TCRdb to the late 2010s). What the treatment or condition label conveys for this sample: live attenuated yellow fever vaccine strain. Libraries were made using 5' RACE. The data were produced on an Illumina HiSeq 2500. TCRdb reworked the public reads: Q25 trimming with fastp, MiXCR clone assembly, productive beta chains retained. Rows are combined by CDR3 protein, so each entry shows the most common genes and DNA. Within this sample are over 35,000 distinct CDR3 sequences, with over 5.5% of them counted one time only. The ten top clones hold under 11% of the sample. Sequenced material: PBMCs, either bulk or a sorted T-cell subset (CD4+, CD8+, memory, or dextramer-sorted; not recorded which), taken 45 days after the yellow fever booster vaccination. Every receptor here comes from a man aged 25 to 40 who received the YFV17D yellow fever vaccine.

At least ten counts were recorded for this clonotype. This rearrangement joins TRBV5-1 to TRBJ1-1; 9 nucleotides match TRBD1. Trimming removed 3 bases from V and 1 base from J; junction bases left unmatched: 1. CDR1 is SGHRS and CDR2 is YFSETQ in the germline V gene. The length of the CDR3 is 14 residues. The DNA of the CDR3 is TGCGCCAGCAGCTCGGACAGGGGGAACACTGAAGCTTTCTTT. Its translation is CASSSDRGNTEAFF.

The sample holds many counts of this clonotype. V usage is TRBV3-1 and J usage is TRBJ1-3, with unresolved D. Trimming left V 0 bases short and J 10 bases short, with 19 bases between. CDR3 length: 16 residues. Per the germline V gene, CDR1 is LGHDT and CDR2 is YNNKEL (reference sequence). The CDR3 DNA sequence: TGTGCCAGCAGCCAAGATCCCACGGGTCTGCTAAGGACCATATATTTT. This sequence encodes CASSQDPTGLLRTIYF.

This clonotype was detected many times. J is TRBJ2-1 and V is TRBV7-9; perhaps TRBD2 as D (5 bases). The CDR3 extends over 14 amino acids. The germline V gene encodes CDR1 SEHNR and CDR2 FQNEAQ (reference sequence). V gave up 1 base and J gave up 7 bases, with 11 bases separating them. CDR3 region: CASSLVGMGNEQFF. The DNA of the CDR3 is TGTGCCAGCAGCTTAGTCGGGATGGGGAATGAGCAGTTCTTC.

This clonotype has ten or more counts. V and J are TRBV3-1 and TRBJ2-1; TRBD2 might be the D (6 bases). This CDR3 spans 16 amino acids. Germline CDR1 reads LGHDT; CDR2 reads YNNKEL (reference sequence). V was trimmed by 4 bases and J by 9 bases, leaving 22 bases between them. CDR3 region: CASSLWGVRDEGEQFF. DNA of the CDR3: TGTGCCAGCAGCCTCTGGGGGGTTCGGGACGAGGGTGAGCAGTTCTTC.

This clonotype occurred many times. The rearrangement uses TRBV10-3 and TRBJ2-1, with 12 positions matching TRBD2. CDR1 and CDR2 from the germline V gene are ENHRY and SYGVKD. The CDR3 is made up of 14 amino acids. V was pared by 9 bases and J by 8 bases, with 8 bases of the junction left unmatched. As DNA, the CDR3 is TGTGCCATAACAACTAGCGGGAGGAACGATGAGCAGTTCTTC. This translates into CAITTSGRNDEQFF.

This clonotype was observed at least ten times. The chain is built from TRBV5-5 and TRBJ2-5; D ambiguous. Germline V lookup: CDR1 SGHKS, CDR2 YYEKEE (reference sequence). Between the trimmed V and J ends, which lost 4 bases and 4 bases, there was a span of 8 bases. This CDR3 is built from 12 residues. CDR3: CASSPFGETQYF. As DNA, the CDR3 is TGTGCCAGCAGCCCGTTCGGAGAGACCCAGTACTTC.

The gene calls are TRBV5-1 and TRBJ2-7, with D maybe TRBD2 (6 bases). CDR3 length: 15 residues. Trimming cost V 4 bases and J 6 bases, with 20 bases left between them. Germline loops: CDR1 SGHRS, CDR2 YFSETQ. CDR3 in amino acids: CASSTSVGGETEQYF. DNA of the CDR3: TGCGCCAGCAGCACGAGTGTGGGGGGTGAAACCGAGCAGTACTTC.

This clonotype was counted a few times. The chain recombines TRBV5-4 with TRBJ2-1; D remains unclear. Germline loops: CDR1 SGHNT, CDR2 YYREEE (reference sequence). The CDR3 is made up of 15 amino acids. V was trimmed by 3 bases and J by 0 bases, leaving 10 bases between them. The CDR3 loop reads CASSSAVSSYNEQFF. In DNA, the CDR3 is TGTGCCAGCAGCTCCGCAGTGAGCTCCTACAATGAGCAGTTCTTC.

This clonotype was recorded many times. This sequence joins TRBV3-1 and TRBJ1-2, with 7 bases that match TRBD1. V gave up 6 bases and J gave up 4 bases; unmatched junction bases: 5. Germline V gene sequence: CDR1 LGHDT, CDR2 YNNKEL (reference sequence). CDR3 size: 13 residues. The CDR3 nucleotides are TGTGCCAGCAGTCCCGACAGGGCCTATGGCTACACCTTC. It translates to CASSPDRAYGYTF.

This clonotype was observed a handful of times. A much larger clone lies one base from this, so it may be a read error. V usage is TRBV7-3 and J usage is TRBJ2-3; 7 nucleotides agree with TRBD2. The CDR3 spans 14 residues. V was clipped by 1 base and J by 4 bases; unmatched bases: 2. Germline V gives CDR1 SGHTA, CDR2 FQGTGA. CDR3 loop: CASSLMGGADTQYF. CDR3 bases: TGTGCCAGCAGCTTAATGGGGGGGGCAGATACGCAGTATTTT.

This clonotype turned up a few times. CDR3 DNA sequence: TGCAGTGCTCGGGGAAGGACAGGGAGAACCTACGAGCAGTACTTC. Its protein is CSARGRTGRTYEQYF. V is TRBV20-1 and J is TRBJ2-7; 8 positions match TRBD1. Trimming cost V 5 bases and J 2 bases; bases outside gene matches: 11. Looked up from germline, CDR1 is DFQATT and CDR2 is SNEGSKA (reference sequence). This CDR3 has 15 residues.